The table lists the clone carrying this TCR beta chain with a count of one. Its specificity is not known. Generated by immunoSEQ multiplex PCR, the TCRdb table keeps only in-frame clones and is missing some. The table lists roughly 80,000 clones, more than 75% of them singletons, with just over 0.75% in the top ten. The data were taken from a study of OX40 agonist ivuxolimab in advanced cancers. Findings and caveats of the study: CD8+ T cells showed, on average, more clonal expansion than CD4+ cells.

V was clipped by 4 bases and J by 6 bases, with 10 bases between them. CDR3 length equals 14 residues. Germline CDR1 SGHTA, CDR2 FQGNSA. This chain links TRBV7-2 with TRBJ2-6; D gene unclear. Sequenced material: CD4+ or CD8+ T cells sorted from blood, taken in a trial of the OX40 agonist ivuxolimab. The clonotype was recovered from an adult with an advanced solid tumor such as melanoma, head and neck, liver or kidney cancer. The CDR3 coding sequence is TGTGCCAGCAGCTCCCGAGGCGAGGCCAACGTCCTGACTTTC. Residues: CASSSRGEANVLTF.